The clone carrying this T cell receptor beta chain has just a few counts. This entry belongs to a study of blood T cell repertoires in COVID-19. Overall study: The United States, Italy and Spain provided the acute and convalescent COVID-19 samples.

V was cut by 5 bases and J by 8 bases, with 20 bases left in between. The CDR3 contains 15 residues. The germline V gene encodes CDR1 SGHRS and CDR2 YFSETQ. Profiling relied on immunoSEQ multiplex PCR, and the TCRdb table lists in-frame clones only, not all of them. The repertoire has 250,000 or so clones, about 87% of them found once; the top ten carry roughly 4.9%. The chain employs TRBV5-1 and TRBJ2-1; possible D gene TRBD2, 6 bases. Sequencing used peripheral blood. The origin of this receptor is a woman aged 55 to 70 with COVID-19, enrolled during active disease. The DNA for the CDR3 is TGCGCCAGCAGGTCTGTTGGGACGGGAGATGATGAGCAGTTCTTC. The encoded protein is CASRSVGTGDDEQFF. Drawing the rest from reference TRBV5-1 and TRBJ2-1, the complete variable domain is KAGVTQTPRYLIKTRGQQVTLSCSPISGHRSVSWYQQTPGQGLQFLFEYFSETQRNKGNFPGRFSGRQFSNSRSEMNVSTLELGDSALYLCASRSVGTGDDEQFFGPGTRLTVL.